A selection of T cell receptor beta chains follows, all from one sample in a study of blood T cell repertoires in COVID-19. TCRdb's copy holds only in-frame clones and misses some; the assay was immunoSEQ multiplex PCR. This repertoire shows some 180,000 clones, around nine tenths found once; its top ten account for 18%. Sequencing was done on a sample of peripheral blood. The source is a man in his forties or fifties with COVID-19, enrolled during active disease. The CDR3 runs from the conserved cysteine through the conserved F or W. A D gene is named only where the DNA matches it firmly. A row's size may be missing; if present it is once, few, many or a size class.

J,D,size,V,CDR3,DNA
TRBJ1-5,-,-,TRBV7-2,CASSLASDQPQHF,TGTGCCAGCAGCTTAGCTTCTGATCAGCCCCAGCATTTT
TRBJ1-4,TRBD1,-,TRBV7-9,CASSRGQGTTGEKLFF,TGTGCCAGCAGCCGTGGACAGGGTACAACCGGTGAAAAACTGTTTTTT
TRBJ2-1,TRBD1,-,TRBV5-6,CASSLAGQGRDNEQFF,TGTGCCAGCAGCTTGGCGGGACAGGGGAGGGACAATGAGCAGTTCTTC
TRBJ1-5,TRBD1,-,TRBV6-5,CASSPTGNQLQHF,TGTGCCAGCAGTCCGACAGGGAATCAGCTCCAGCATTTT
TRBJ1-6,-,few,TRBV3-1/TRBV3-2,CASSRGTGMDSPLHF,TGTGCCAGCAGCCGAGGTACAGGGATGGATTCACCCCTCCACTTT
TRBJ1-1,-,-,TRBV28,CASSLRVMNTEAFF,TGTGCCAGCAGTTTGAGGGTCATGAACACTGAAGCTTTCTTT
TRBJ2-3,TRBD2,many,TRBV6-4,CASSEGLEGDTQYF,TGTGCCAGCAGTGAGGGACTAGAGGGAGATACGCAGTATTTT
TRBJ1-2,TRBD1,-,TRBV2,CASKGGQGPDGYTF,TGTGCCAGTAAAGGGGGACAGGGGCCTGATGGCTACACCTTC
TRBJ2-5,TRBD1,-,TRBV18,CASSPRDSLLQETQYF,TGTGCCAGCTCACCCCGGGACAGCTTACTTCAAGAGACCCAGTACTTC
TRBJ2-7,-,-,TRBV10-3,CAISESRSGVTYEQYF,TGTGCCATCAGTGAGTCCAGGTCAGGGGTCACCTACGAGCAGTACTTC
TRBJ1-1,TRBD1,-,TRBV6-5,CASSYSSPGGKAFF,TGTGCCAGCAGTTACTCGAGTCCAGGGGGAAAAGCTTTCTTT
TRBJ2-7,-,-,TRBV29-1,CSVSTGSYEQYF,TGCAGCGTTTCAACAGGGTCCTACGAGCAGTACTTC
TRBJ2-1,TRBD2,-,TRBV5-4,CASSSGLAGVNEQFF,TGTGCCAGCAGCTCCGGACTAGCGGGGGTCAATGAGCAGTTCTTC
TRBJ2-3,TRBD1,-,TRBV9,CASSPRTGATDTQYF,TGTGCCAGCAGCCCGAGGACAGGGGCCACAGATACGCAGTATTTT
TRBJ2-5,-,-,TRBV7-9,CASSLGLAVQETQYF,TGTGCCAGCAGCTTAGGGCTGGCCGTACAAGAGACCCAGTACTTC
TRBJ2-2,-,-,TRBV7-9,CAIAGGPFGELFF,TGTGCCATCGCAGGGGGGCCGTTCGGGGAGCTGTTTTTT
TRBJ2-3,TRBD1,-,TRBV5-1,CASSAGTAADTQYF,TGCGCCAGCAGCGCAGGGACAGCTGCGGATACGCAGTATTTT
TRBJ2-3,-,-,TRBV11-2,CASSSGLFGPLDTQYF,TGTGCCAGCAGCTCCGGACTATTCGGCCCCCTAGATACGCAGTATTTT
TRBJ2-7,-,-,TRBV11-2,CASSLNTGREQYF,TGTGCCAGCAGCTTAAATACAGGGCGCGAGCAGTACTTC
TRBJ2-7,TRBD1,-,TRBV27,CASSRPTGGEQYF,TGTGCCAGCAGCAGACCAACAGGGGGTGAGCAGTACTTC
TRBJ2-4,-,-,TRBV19,CASSIKVLLGDKNIQYF,TGTGCCAGTAGTATAAAAGTTCTTTTAGGAGACAAAAACATTCAGTACTTC
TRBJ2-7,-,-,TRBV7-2,CASSPSANPSYEQYF,TGTGCCAGCAGCCCTAGCGCCAACCCTTCCTACGAGCAGTACTTC
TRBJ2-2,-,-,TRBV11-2,CASSLGGGSGNTGELFF,TGTGCCAGCAGCTTAGGTGGGGGCAGTGGGAACACCGGGGAGCTGTTTTTT
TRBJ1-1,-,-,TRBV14,CASSQEWGLGAFF,TGTGCCAGCAGCCAAGAGTGGGGGCTGGGGGCTTTCTTT
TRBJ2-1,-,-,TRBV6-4,CASSEDIGSYNEQFF,TGTGCCAGCAGTGAAGACATCGGCTCCTACAATGAGCAGTTCTTC
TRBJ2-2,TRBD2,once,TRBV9,CASSVGGGNTGELFF,TGTGCCAGCAGCGTTGGCGGGGGGAACACCGGGGAGCTGTTTTTT
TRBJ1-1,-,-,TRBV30,CAWAKGVNTEAFF,TGTGCCTGGGCTAAGGGGGTTAACACTGAAGCTTTCTTT
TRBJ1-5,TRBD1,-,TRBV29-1,CSVGTGNRPQHF,TGCAGCGTCGGGACAGGGAATCGGCCCCAGCATTTT
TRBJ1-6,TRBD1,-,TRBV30,CAWRGQSSYNSPLHF,TGTGCCTGGAGGGGACAGAGCTCCTATAATTCACCCCTCCACTTT
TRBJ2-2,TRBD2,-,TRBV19,CASTPSGVVTGELFF,TGTGCCAGTACCCCTAGCGGGGTTGTCACCGGGGAGCTGTTTTTT
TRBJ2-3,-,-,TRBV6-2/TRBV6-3,CASSYGWADTQYF,TGTGCCAGCAGTTACGGATGGGCGGATACGCAGTATTTT
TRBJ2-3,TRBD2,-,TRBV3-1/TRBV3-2,CASSPIAGGPIDTQYF,TGTGCCAGCAGCCCAATAGCGGGAGGGCCGATAGATACGCAGTATTTT
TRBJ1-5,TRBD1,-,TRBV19,CASSIPQGAVNQPQHF,TGTGCCAGTAGTATCCCCCAGGGGGCAGTGAATCAGCCCCAGCATTTT
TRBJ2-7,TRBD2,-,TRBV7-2,CASSYSGRGPYEQYF,TGTGCCAGCAGCTATAGCGGGAGGGGACCCTACGAGCAGTACTTC
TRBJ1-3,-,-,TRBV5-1,CASSIRPDTGNTIYF,TGCGCCAGCAGCATCCGACCCGACACCGGAAACACCATATATTTT
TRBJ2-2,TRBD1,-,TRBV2,CASRGTAYDYANTGELFF,TGTGCCAGCAGGGGGACAGCCTATGATTACGCGAACACCGGGGAGCTGTTTTTT
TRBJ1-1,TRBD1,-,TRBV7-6,CASSRQGDTEAFF,TGTGCCAGCAGCCGACAGGGAGACACTGAAGCTTTCTTT
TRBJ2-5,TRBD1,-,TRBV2,CASNDRDRVQETQYF,TGTGCCAGCAATGACCGGGACAGGGTACAAGAGACCCAGTACTTC
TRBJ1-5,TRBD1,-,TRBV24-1,CATSDPRTGGSNQPQHF,TGTGCCACCAGTGATCCTCGGACAGGGGGAAGCAATCAGCCCCAGCATTTT
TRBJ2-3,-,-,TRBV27,CASRYGTGGTDTQYF,TGTGCCAGCAGGTACGGGACTGGTGGGACAGATACGCAGTATTTT
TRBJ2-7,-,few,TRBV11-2,CASSPLAGSYEQYF,TGTGCCAGCAGCCCCCTGGCGGGATCCTACGAGCAGTACTTC
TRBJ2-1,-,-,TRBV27,CASSLSGRDPNEQFF,TGTGCCAGCAGTTTATCGGGGCGGGACCCCAATGAGCAGTTCTTC
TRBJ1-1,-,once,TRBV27,CASSKSGSGELNTEAFF,TGTGCCAGCAGTAAATCAGGGTCAGGGGAACTGAACACTGAAGCTTTCTTT